A selection of T cell receptor beta chains follows, all from one sample in a study of Graves' ophthalmopathy and Graves' hyperthyroidism. MiXCR was run by TCRdb on the multiplex PCR reads, yielding one entry per CDR3 protein. The repertoire holds approximately 210,000 distinct CDR3 sequences, with under 30% as singletons. The specimen was peripheral blood. These receptors all come from a man aged 50 to 60 with Graves' ophthalmopathy. CDR3s include the opening cysteine and the closing phenylalanine or tryptophan. The order of the fields is CDR3 length, J gene, clone size, D gene, V gene, CDR3 protein, CDR3 DNA. D genes are given only for firm matches. Size is stated for part of the rows, as once, few or many counts, or as a class when the clone is expanded.

14 | TRBJ1-2 | NA | NA | TRBV6-1 | CASSEDGTFYGYTF | TGTGCCAGCAGTGAAGACGGGACCTTTTATGGCTACACCTTC
16 | TRBJ2-7 | NA | NA | TRBV19 | CASRRTHRSHSYEQYF | TGTGCCAGTAGGAGAACCCACAGGTCCCACTCCTACGAGCAGTACTTC
17 | TRBJ2-7 | many | TRBD2 | TRBV9 | CASSGTSGSEFSYEQYF | TGTGCCAGCAGCGGGACTAGCGGGAGTGAATTCTCCTACGAGCAGTACTTC
15 | TRBJ1-1 | NA | NA | TRBV12-3/TRBV12-4 | CASSEGWQLNTEAFF | TGTGCCAGCAGTGAGGGGTGGCAGTTAAACACTGAAGCTTTCTTT
15 | TRBJ2-5 | many | TRBD1 | TRBV3-1 | CASSWAQGAPETQYF | TGTGCCAGCAGCTGGGCCCAGGGGGCGCCGGAGACCCAGTACTTC
13 | TRBJ1-5 | many | NA | TRBV24-1 | CATDETVTGPQHF | TGTGCCACCGACGAGACAGTTACAGGGCCCCAGCATTTT
13 | TRBJ2-7 | many | NA | TRBV14 | CASSHGAHNEQYF | TGTGCCAGCAGCCACGGGGCCCACAACGAGCAGTACTTC
14 | TRBJ2-7 | NA | NA | TRBV11-2 | CASSSYPSSYEQYF | TGTGCCAGCAGCTCGTACCCGAGCTCCTACGAGCAGTACTTC
14 | TRBJ1-1 | NA | NA | TRBV6-1 | CASSEFQGPSEAFF | TGTGCCAGCAGTGAATTTCAGGGACCCTCTGAAGCTTTCTTT
14 | TRBJ2-5 | few | TRBD2 | TRBV12-3/TRBV12-4 | CASSYPPGGETQYF | TGTGCCAGCAGTTACCCCCCGGGGGGAGAGACCCAGTACTTC
14 | TRBJ1-5 | many | NA | TRBV28 | CASSLLGLDQPQHF | TGTGCCAGCAGTTTATTAGGGTTGGATCAGCCCCAGCATTTT
18 | TRBJ1-5 | many | NA | TRBV12-3/TRBV12-4 | CASSFFGLNSRDNQPQHF | TGTGCCAGCAGTTTTTTCGGTCTTAATAGTAGGGACAATCAGCCCCAGCATTTT
15 | TRBJ1-5 | many | TRBD1 | TRBV20-1 | CSARTGVISNQPQHF | TGCAGTGCTAGAACAGGGGTGATTAGCAATCAGCCCCAGCATTTT
15 | TRBJ2-7 | few | TRBD2 | TRBV6-1 | CASSRDGTSGSGQYF | TGTGCCAGCAGTCGCGACGGGACTAGCGGGAGCGGGCAGTACTTC
16 | TRBJ2-4 | many | TRBD2 | TRBV28 | CASSSPRLAGMDIQYF | TGTGCCAGCAGTTCCCCCCGACTAGCGGGTATGGACATTCAGTACTTC
13 | TRBJ2-5 | NA | TRBD1 | TRBV28 | CASSLTKVGTGEF | TGTGCCAGCAGTTTAACCAAGGTTGGGACAGGCGAATTC
14 | TRBJ1-5 | many | NA | TRBV2 | CASSKRRDNQPQHF | TGTGCCAGCAGTAAACGACGGGACAATCAGCCCCAGCATTTT
13 | TRBJ2-7 | many | NA | TRBV4-1 | CASSADVTYEQYF | TGCGCCAGCAGCGCGGACGTGACCTATGAACAGTACTTC
14 | TRBJ2-7 | many | TRBD2 | TRBV2 | CASTSGRALYEQYF | TGTGCCAGTACTAGCGGGAGGGCCTTATACGAGCAGTACTTC